Listed below are T cell receptor beta chains from one sample, sequenced in a study of CD8 T cells in ankylosing spondylitis. TCRdb re-analysed the 5' RACE reads in MiXCR, keeping a single row per CDR3 protein. Among 110,000 to 150,000 distinct CDR3 sequences listed, roughly 8% were seen once. The material sequenced was synovial fluid, either unsorted or a sorted T cell fraction (not recorded which). Receptors were obtained from a male donor with ankylosing spondylitis. CDR3s leave out the opening cysteine and the closing phenylalanine or tryptophan.

TRBJ2-7,TRBV5-1,ASSLSTGRSYEQY
TRBJ2-7,TRBV20-1,SARDYLYEQY
TRBJ2-5,TRBV4-1,ASSQVLSGENTQY
TRBJ1-1,TRBV10-2,ASRTTVTGTEAF
TRBJ1-6,TRBV19,ASSKRARGTVANSPLH
TRBJ2-1,TRBV7-2,ASSREYEQF
TRBJ2-3,TRBV5-1,ASSGLLTDTQY
TRBJ2-5,TRBV20-1,SASEEWRETQY
TRBJ1-5,TRBV2,ASRVGQGDQPQH
TRBJ2-5,TRBV4-1,ASSQDRQGGQETQY
TRBJ2-1,TRBV27,ASKGGRWRNEQF
TRBJ2-1,TRBV20-1,SARPSLGTGMNEQF
TRBJ2-5,TRBV20-1,SARDRGSQETQY
TRBJ1-2,TRBV29-1,SVEEGGTYGYT
TRBJ1-1,TRBV12-5,ASGLDRGGRWGTEAF
TRBJ2-1,TRBV19,ASKNPGLADSYNEQF